This entry is about one T cell receptor beta chain. Only a few counts were recorded for this clone. No cognate antigen has been identified for it. No clone much larger than this one lies a single base away; base qualities are absent. CDR1 and CDR2 were assigned from the germline V gene (reference sequence) as SEHNR and FQNEAQ. The cysteine opens and the phenylalanine closes a CDR3 of 13 amino acids. Just the 39-base CDR3 DNA is kept, in frame starting at base 1. V is reduced by 3 bases and J by 9 bases, leaving a spacing of 12 bases between them. TCR beta CDR3 regions were sequenced from DNA using the immunoSEQ Assay. The paper's processing steps were these. T cell density was computed as TCR beta template counts normalized to usable DNA estimated by amplifying housekeeping genes. The preseqR package was used to estimate richness by extrapolating to 400,000 templates for PBMC samples and to 120,000 templates for tissue samples. Clonality was defined as one minus Pielou's evenness. Tissue-enriched TCRs were identified through differential abundance testing performed on productive amino-acid clonotypes, with a minimum total count of 5 and an alpha of 0.1. The Jaccard Index and the Morisita Overlap Index were used to quantify repertoire overlap between compartments. GLIPH grouped TCR beta CDR3s together with public tetramer-defined viral CDR3s, and a viral motif had to include at least three viral sequences and show V-gene enrichment. TCRdb carries this immuneACCESS record with in-frame sequences only. Its versions omit some clonotypes, under half of them owing to an unresolved V gene in the studies checked, with the rest unexplained. V and J calls and clone size come straight from that table; D and trimming were deduced from the DNA. This sample has approximately 140,000 clones in its table, and 89% of those were observed once. The ten largest account for over 1.5% of the sample.

At diagnosis, peripheral blood, uninvolved tumor-adjacent lung and tumor were collected and stored as a combination of fresh-frozen and FFPE material. For TCR repertoire profiling, blood samples were analyzed as peripheral blood mononuclear cells. The sample originates from a study of T cells in localized non-small cell lung cancer (dated by TCRdb to 2019 to 2021). Study-wide context: The study analyzed T cell repertoires of hundreds of early-stage NSCLC patients, comparing tumors and uninvolved tumor-adjacent lungs. The cohort was made up of around 220 treatment-naive NSCLC patients whose localized lung tumors had been resected. A mean age of around 66 years was recorded for the NSCLC patients, of whom under 150 were male and more than 85 were female.

Overall study results and their limits: Higher blood T cell density associated with longer overall survival, while higher adjacent-lung clonality associated with shorter survival. A median of roughly 60 of the top 100 tumor clones were detected in paired uninvolved adjacent lung, and some 29 of these tumor clones were also found among the top 100 clones of the paired uninvolved adjacent lung. Uninvolved tumor-adjacent lung showed the highest T cell clonality, higher than tumor, which suggests more focused antigenic responses in the adjacent lung. Because the study design was exploratory, TCR variables were selected using unadjusted p-values without false-discovery rate correction. Because multi-region tumor sequencing was not performed, intratumor heterogeneity could not be ruled out.

Rearrangement joined TRBV7-9 to TRBJ2-1, with no confidently assigned D gene. This TCR came from a female donor of 60 years or more with stage I lung adenocarcinoma. The sequences come from peripheral blood, collected before any cancer treatment. CDR3 loop: CASSLAKHVEQFF. The bases are TGTGCCAGCAGCTTGGCCAAACACGTTGAGCAGTTCTTC.